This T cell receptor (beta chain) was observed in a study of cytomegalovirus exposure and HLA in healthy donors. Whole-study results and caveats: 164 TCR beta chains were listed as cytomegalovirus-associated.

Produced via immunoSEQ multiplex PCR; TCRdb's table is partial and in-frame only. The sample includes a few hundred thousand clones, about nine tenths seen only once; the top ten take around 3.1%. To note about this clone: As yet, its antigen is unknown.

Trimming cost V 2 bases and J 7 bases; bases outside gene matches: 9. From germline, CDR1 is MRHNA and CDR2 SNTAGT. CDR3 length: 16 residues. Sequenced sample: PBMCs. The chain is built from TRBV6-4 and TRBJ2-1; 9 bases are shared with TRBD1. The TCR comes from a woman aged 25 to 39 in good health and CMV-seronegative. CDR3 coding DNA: TGTGCCAGCAGTGACCAGTGGGGACAGGGACGGAATGAGCAGTTCTTC. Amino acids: CASSDQWGQGRNEQFF.